The 12 T cell receptor beta chains listed next were all sequenced from one sample in a study of human T cells and chemical hapten exposure. The time point: pre-sensitization, week 0. Treatment: therapeutic diphenylcyclopropenone sensitization with weekly scalp DPC. Via MiXCR, TCRdb re-called the RACE reads, giving one row per CDR3 protein. The sample shows 350,000 to 450,000 distinct CDR3 sequences, approximately 5% of them seen only once. The source was whole blood, collected in connection with sensitization to the hapten diphenylcyclopropenone (DPC). These receptors came from a woman aged 50 to 65 with alopecia areata. Some clones in this sample may be carry-over from other donors' samples.

On this clonotype: Being one base from a much bigger clone, this may be a read error. The chain links TRBV27 to TRBJ2-1; D is unclear. CDR3 length: 13 residues. Germline V gene data show CDR1 as MNHEY and CDR2 as SMNVEV (reference sequence). CDR3 DNA: TGTGCCAGCAGTTTATCGGGTGTATTATCCCAGTTGTTC. Protein sequence: CASSLSGVLSQLF.

This clonotype has at least ten counts. This chain connects TRBV5-4 to TRBJ2-1; D unresolved. This CDR3 has 13 residues. Trimming left V 6 bases short and J 4 bases short, with 11 bases between. CDR1 is SGHNT, CDR2 YYREEE, per germline (reference sequence). The CDR3 DNA follows: TGTGCCAGCACCGTTGTGGGTTACAATGAGCAGTTCTTC. Protein product: CASTVVGYNEQFF. Together with reference TRBV5-4 and TRBJ2-1, the CDR3 gives the full variable domain: ETGVTQSPTHLIKTRGQQVTLRCSSQSGHNTVSWYQQALGQGPQFIFQYYREEENGRGNFPPRFSGLQFPNYSSELNVNALELDDSALYLCASTVVGYNEQFFGPGTRLTVL.

This clonotype was observed at least ten times. The V call is TRBV6-2 or TRBV6-3, the J call TRBJ2-1; 10 bases agree with TRBD1. This CDR3 comprises 18 residues. Germline values: CDR1 MNHEY, CDR2 SVGEGT. With 2 bases clipped from V and 0 bases from J, the junction kept 7 bases outside the gene matches. This CDR3 is CASSYDGQGVISYNEQFF. The CDR3, as DNA: TGTGCCAGCAGTTACGACGGACAGGGGGTTATCTCCTACAATGAGCAGTTCTTC.

The sample holds a few counts of this clonotype. The V call is TRBV28, the J call TRBJ1-1, with 7 bases matching TRBD1. Unmatched junction bases numbered 16, after V lost 6 bases and J lost 6 bases. There are 16 residues in the CDR3. Germline CDR1 is MDHEN and CDR2 is SYDVKM. The CDR3 loop is CASSPPRQGARAEAFF. In DNA form, the CDR3 reads TGTGCCAGCAGCCCACCAAGACAGGGAGCTCGCGCTGAAGCTTTCTTT.

This clonotype occurred many times. The J gene is TRBJ2-5, the V gene TRBV28, with D possibly being TRBD1 or TRBD2 (5 bases each). Per germline, CDR1 MDHEN and CDR2 SYDVKM. Between the trimmed V and J ends, which lost 6 bases and 0 bases, there was a span of 14 bases. This CDR3 comprises 15 residues. The CDR3 DNA reads as TGTGCCAGCAGCCTCCGGGGCCTCTACCAAGAGACCCAGTACTTC. This codes for CASSLRGLYQETQYF.

This clonotype occurred many times. The J gene is TRBJ1-4, the V gene TRBV7-8; D is unresolved. Trimming pared 8 bases from V and 0 bases from J, leaving 16 bases between. Germline V gene lookup returns CDR1 SGHVS and CDR2 FQNEAQ. This CDR3 is 16 amino acids long. Here the CDR3 DNA reads TGTGCCAGCGGACCCTCTGAGGCCGCAACTAATGAAAAACTGTTTTTT. The encoded protein is CASGPSEAATNEKLFF.

This clonotype was detected many times. The chain uses TRBV30 and TRBJ2-3; 8 bases align to TRBD1. Per the germline V gene, CDR1 is GTSNPN and CDR2 is SVGIG (reference sequence). With 1 base clipped from V and 0 bases from J, the junction kept 3 bases outside the gene matches. The CDR3 length is 15 residues. CDR3 in amino acids: CAWSEGQASTDTQYF. DNA of the CDR3: TGTGCCTGGAGTGAGGGACAGGCTAGCACAGATACGCAGTATTTT.

The rearrangement uses TRBV10-3 and TRBJ1-1; D gene unclear. Trimming stripped 8 bases from V and 0 bases from J, with 13 bases between. The CDR3 contains 14 residues. The V gene's germline CDR1 is ENHRY and CDR2 SYGVKD. CDR3 region: CAISPGMMNTEAFF. DNA for the CDR3: TGTGCCATCTCTCCAGGCATGATGAACACTGAAGCTTTCTTT.

The table lists this clonotype with a few counts. The chain carries TRBV20-1 and TRBJ2-1; D tentatively reads TRBD1 or TRBD2 (5 bases each). V was pared by 5 bases and J by 4 bases, with 15 bases between. The CDR3 is 14 residues long. Per germline, CDR1 DFQATT and CDR2 SNEGSKA (reference sequence). CDR3 region: CSAAIGTRYNEQFF. DNA of the CDR3: TGCAGTGCTGCCATCGGGACCAGATACAATGAGCAGTTCTTC.

This clonotype was seen ten or more times. The rearrangement links TRBV3-1 to TRBJ2-3; no clear D gene. The CDR3 is 14 residues long. Germline V gene sequence: CDR1 LGHDT, CDR2 YNNKEL (reference sequence). Trimming cost V 3 bases and J 14 bases, with 21 bases left between them. CDR3: CASSQTLYPAPGYF. The CDR3 nucleotides are TGTGCCAGCAGCCAGACCCTGTACCCAGCCCCGGGGTATTTT.

The J gene is TRBJ2-7, the V gene TRBV6-5, with 7 nucleotides matching TRBD2. This CDR3 comprises 16 residues. J lost 4 bases, V lost 2 bases, and 11 bases had no gene match. Germline V CDR1 and CDR2: MNHEY, SVGAGI. CDR3 amino acids: CASSYRADWGGYEQYF. CDR3 sequence (DNA): TGTGCCAGCAGTTACCGGGCGGACTGGGGGGGATACGAGCAGTACTTC.

This clonotype came up many times. The chain employs TRBV7-9 and TRBJ2-1; no clear D. The CDR3 extends over 16 amino acids. CDR1 SEHNR and CDR2 FQNEAQ come from the germline V gene (reference sequence). V was shortened by 4 bases and J by 0 bases, with 13 bases between the two germline ends. The CDR3 sequence is CASSSERYSSYNEQFF. The CDR3 region has the DNA TGTGCCAGCAGCTCCGAGAGATATAGCTCCTACAATGAGCAGTTCTTC.